Sequencing of this TCR beta chain was carried out in a study of T-cell reconstitution after alpha-beta-depleted transplantation in children. Study observations and caveats: At one year after transplant, newly produced T cells mostly accounted for T-cell counts and diversity.

Unique molecular identifiers were incorporated into the prepared TCRbeta library. TCRdb fed the PCR reads into MiXCR, producing one record per CDR3 protein. Of about 280,000 distinct CDR3 sequences in the sample, 11% were seen once. This clonotype came up many times. What it binds is unknown. CDR3 length equals 14 residues. Trimming removed 0 bases from V and 9 bases from J, with 11 bases in between. Germline CDR1 and CDR2: LNHNV and YYDKDF (reference sequence). The sample was peripheral blood, taken 180 days after TCRalphabeta/CD19-depleted stem cell transplant. The sequence derives from a male patient between 2 and 10 years old who had a stem cell transplant for chronic granulomatous disease, so the T cells may come from the graft donor. This sequence joins TRBV15 and TRBJ2-2; tentatively, D is TRBD2 (5 bases). The CDR3 sequence: CATSRDWGEWELFF. DNA for the CDR3: TGTGCCACCAGCAGAGATTGGGGAGAATGGGAGCTGTTTTTT.